Listed here are 5 T cell receptor beta chains from one sample, sequenced in a study of blood T cell repertoires in COVID-19. Some clones are missing from TCRdb's copy, which holds only in-frame ones; the method was immunoSEQ multiplex PCR. In the table there are 140,000 to 150,000 clones, around 87% of which are singletons. Sequenced sample: PBMCs or T cells enriched from blood (not recorded which). These receptors were obtained from a woman in her 30s with acute COVID-19.

V gene TRBV27 combines with J gene TRBJ2-1; 8 bases are shared with TRBD2. V dropped 5 bases and J dropped 5; count of bases not matched to a gene: 5. Germline assignment: CDR1 MNHEY and CDR2 SMNVEV (reference sequence). This CDR3 is 14 amino acids long. The CDR3 loop is CASSPGLANNEQFF. CDR3 DNA sequence: TGTGCCAGCAGTCCCGGACTAGCCAACAATGAGCAGTTCTTC.

The chain combines TRBV19 with TRBJ1-5; the match to TRBD1 covers 8 bases. The CDR3 is 15 amino acids. Germline CDR1 is LNHDA and CDR2 is SQIVND (reference sequence). Unmatched junction bases numbered 2, after V lost 0 bases and J lost 4 bases. The CDR3 region has the DNA TGTGCCAGTAGTATAGACCGGGACAGGAATCAGCCCCAGCATTTT. Translating gives CASSIDRDRNQPQHF.

The chain carries TRBV5-5 and TRBJ2-5; 11 bases are a match to TRBD1. CDR1 and CDR2 from the germline V gene are SGHKS and YYEKEE (reference sequence). The CDR3 runs to 15 residues. V gave up 4 bases and J gave up 4 bases; unmatched junction bases: 6. The CDR3: CASSPRTGGAETQYF. For the CDR3, the DNA is TGTGCCAGCAGCCCCAGGACAGGGGGCGCAGAGACCCAGTACTTC.

The gene calls are TRBV4-3 and TRBJ2-2; 13 bases are shared with TRBD2. Germline V gene data show CDR1 as LGHNA and CDR2 as YSLEER. V shed 0 bases and J 0 bases; nucleotides not matched to a gene: 4. CDR3 size: 19 residues. CDR3 protein: CASSQDPGLAGTNTGELFF. The DNA of the CDR3 is TGCGCCAGCAGCCAAGATCCGGGACTAGCGGGAACGAACACCGGGGAGCTGTTTTTT.

This clone has a single count. The J gene is TRBJ1-5, the V gene TRBV9, with D unresolved. Per germline, CDR1 SGDLS and CDR2 YYNGEE. This CDR3 has 14 residues. Trimming pared 0 bases from V and 7 bases from J, leaving 11 bases between. The CDR3 region has the DNA TGTGCCAGCAGCGTAGGAGCCGCGGGCCAGCCCCAGCATTTT. It translates to CASSVGAAGQPQHF.